A single sample is the source of the 15 T cell receptor beta chains below, sequenced in a study of CD8 T cells in Susac syndrome. Random hexamers were used to reverse transcribe roughly 0.45 to 1 ug of RNA. MiXCR, applied by TCRdb to the immunoSEQ multiplex PCR reads, yields one record per CDR3 protein. The data hold some 150,000 distinct CDR3 sequences, with 85% to 95% observed a single time. The sequencing sample was made of CD8+ T cells from PBMCs. Receptor source: a human donor with multiple sclerosis.

This chain uses TRBV14 with TRBJ2-7; D might be TRBD1 (6 bases). CDR1 is SGHDN and CDR2 is FVKESK in the germline V gene. The CDR3 spans 18 residues. V gave up 4 bases and J gave up 0 bases, with 22 bases separating them. The CDR3 DNA reads as TGTGCCAGCAGCCTCCAAGAGGGGGACCCTGGGGGCTCCTACGAGCAGTACTTC. It yields the protein CASSLQEGDPGGSYEQYF.

This rearrangement joins TRBV28 to TRBJ1-5; D call uncertain. The germline gives CDR1 MDHEN, CDR2 SYDVKM. There are 15 residues in the CDR3. V was trimmed by 2 bases and J by 0 bases, leaving 8 bases between them. The CDR3 region has the DNA TGTGCCAGCAGTTTAAAGACGGATAGCAATCAGCCCCAGCATTTT. It yields the protein CASSLKTDSNQPQHF.

This clonotype has just one count. This sequence joins TRBV7-9 and TRBJ2-7, with TRBD1 matching 7 bases. This CDR3 region has 15 residues. V gave up 4 bases and J gave up 2 bases; unmatched junction bases: 8. The germline V gene has CDR1 SEHNR and CDR2 FQNEAQ (reference sequence). CDR3: CASSSRRDSPYEQYF. The CDR3 nucleotides are TGTGCCAGCAGCTCACGCCGGGACAGCCCCTACGAGCAGTACTTC.

This chain uses TRBV20-1 with TRBJ2-1, with D possibly TRBD1 on 6 matching bases. There are 20 residues in the CDR3. Germline assignment: CDR1 DFQATT and CDR2 SNEGSKA (reference sequence). V was cut by 6 bases and J by 0 bases, with 30 bases left in between. CDR3 sequence (DNA): TGCAGTGCCCGTGGGCATAGGACAGAGGAGTTAGGAAGCTCCTACAATGAGCAGTTCTTC. It is translated as CSARGHRTEELGSSYNEQFF.

The rearrangement links TRBV6-2 or TRBV6-3 to TRBJ1-5; D not resolved. In germline, CDR1 is MNHEY, CDR2 SVGEGT. The V end was cut by 2 bases, the J end by 8 bases, with 7 bases between. The CDR3 consists of 12 residues. This CDR3 reads CASSYGSKPQHF. CDR3 coding DNA: TGTGCCAGCAGTTACGGCAGTAAGCCCCAGCATTTT.

The chain links TRBV6-2 or TRBV6-3 to TRBJ2-7, with 11 nucleotides matching TRBD1. CDR1 is MNHEY and CDR2 is SVGEGT in the germline V gene. After removal of 5 bases from V and 3 bases from J, the junction contained 3 bases not matched to a gene. This CDR3 is 14 amino acids long. The CDR3 is CASSRDRGNYEQYF. The DNA of the CDR3 is TGTGCCAGCAGTCGGGACAGGGGGAACTACGAGCAGTACTTC.

This chain connects TRBV5-4 to TRBJ2-1, with D perhaps TRBD1 (5 bases). Deletions cut 5 bases from V and 0 bases from J, with 9 bases between. This CDR3 region has 14 residues. Germline V gives CDR1 SGHNT, CDR2 YYREEE (reference sequence). This CDR3 reads CASRGQGSYNEQFF. The CDR3 DNA follows: TGTGCCAGCAGGGGGCAGGGCTCCTACAATGAGCAGTTCTTC.

Here the CDR3 DNA reads TGTGCCAGCAGCTTAAATACTCCCACAGATACGCAGTATTTT. Encoded protein: CASSLNTPTDTQYF. The chain has TRBV7-3 and TRBJ2-3; D ambiguous. The CDR3 totals 14 residues. Trimming cost V 1 base and J 2 bases, with 7 bases left between them. The germline CDR1 and CDR2 sequences are SGHTA and FQGTGA.

This clonotype was detected once. The J gene is TRBJ1-2, the V gene TRBV29-1; 7 nucleotides agree with TRBD1. The CDR3 is made up of 15 amino acids. Germline V lookup: CDR1 SQVTM, CDR2 ANQGSEA. V gave up 2 bases and J gave up 0 bases; unmatched junction bases: 6. This chain's CDR3 is CSVEHRDSTNYGYTF. The CDR3 nucleotides are TGCAGCGTTGAACACCGGGACAGCACTAACTATGGCTACACCTTC.

V gene TRBV12-3 or TRBV12-4 combines with J gene TRBJ1-2; D remains ambiguous. V gave up 2 bases and J gave up 2 bases, with 12 bases separating them. The CDR3 sequence is 15 residues long. The CDR3 nucleotides read TGTGCCAGCAGTTTACAATTTAGGGTCAACTATGGCTACACCTTC. This encodes CASSLQFRVNYGYTF.

This chain connects TRBV13 to TRBJ1-5; perhaps TRBD1 as D (6 bases). Germline-derived CDR1 and CDR2 are PRHDT and FYEKMQ (reference sequence). The CDR3 loop spans 14 amino acids. V was clipped by 5 bases and J by 7 bases, with 15 bases between them. CDR3 protein: CASSMTGVNQPQHF. In nucleotides, the CDR3 is TGTGCCAGCAGCATGACAGGAGTCAACCAGCCCCAGCATTTT. The variable domain in full, with the rest retrieved from reference TRBV13 and TRBJ1-5, is AAGVIQSPRHLIKEKRETATLKCYPIPRHDTVYWYQQGPGQDPQFLISFYEKMQSDKGSIPDRFSAQQFSDYHSELNMSSLELGDSALYFCASSMTGVNQPQHFGDGTRLSIL.

V gene TRBV29-1 combines with J gene TRBJ1-2, with D hard to call. The V and J ends lost 4 bases and 8 bases respectively, with 11 bases between them. This CDR3 spans 11 amino acids. In germline, CDR1 is SQVTM, CDR2 ANQGSEA. The CDR3 bases are TGCAGCGTTGTATGGCGACAAGGCTACACCTTC. Translating gives CSVVWRQGYTF.

V is TRBV6-5 and J is TRBJ1-2; D might be TRBD1 (6 bases). Trimming stripped 5 bases from V and 8 bases from J, with 15 bases between. Germline V CDR1 and CDR2: MNHEY, SVGAGI. The CDR3 runs to 13 residues. CDR3: CASSPQGSEGYTF. The DNA for the CDR3 is TGTGCCAGCAGTCCCCAGGGGTCAGAAGGCTACACCTTC.

The V gene is TRBV27, the J gene TRBJ2-7, with D possibly matching TRBD2 (6 bases). The CDR3 has 13 amino acids. Germline V gene data show CDR1 as MNHEY and CDR2 as SMNVEV (reference sequence). The ends were cut back, 5 bases at V and 7 bases at J, with 15 bases in the middle. CDR3 DNA sequence: TGTGCCAGCAGTCGGGCGGGGTGGGAGGAGCAGTACTTC. Its protein product is CASSRAGWEEQYF.

CDR3: CSVTGQAYEQYF. In DNA, the CDR3 is TGCAGCGTGACCGGACAGGCCTACGAGCAGTACTTC. V usage is TRBV29-1 and J usage is TRBJ2-7; TRBD1 aligns across 7 bases. Germline-derived CDR1 and CDR2 are SQVTM and ANQGSEA. The CDR3 totals 12 residues. V dropped 6 bases and J dropped 2; count of bases not matched to a gene: 4.